Listed here is a single T cell receptor (beta chain). This entry is derived from a study of blood T cell repertoires in COVID-19. About the study: PBMCs, B-cell-depleted T cells, or T cells were the source of the cDNA or gDNA that made up the material.

Seattle's cohort entered during active infection and was followed longitudinally. The assay was immunoSEQ multiplex PCR, and TCRdb's table has in-frame clones only and misses some. The sample has about 390,000 clones, about 87% seen once. Sequencing was performed on peripheral blood. The receptor was isolated from a woman between 55 and 75 years old with COVID-19, enrolled during active disease.

CDR3 sequence reads: CASSSLTPNWEAFF. In DNA form, the CDR3 reads TGTGCCAGCTCCTCCTTGACTCCCAATTGGGAAGCTTTCTTT. V and J are TRBV18 and TRBJ1-1; D is uncertain. CDR1 and CDR2 (germline): KGHSH, LQKENI. Trimming left V 6 bases short and J 8 bases short, with 19 bases between. The CDR3 spans 14 residues. Using reference TRBV18 and TRBJ1-1 for the parts outside the CDR3, the full variable domain is NAGVMQNPRHLVRRRGQEARLRCSPMKGHSHVYWYRQLPEEGLKFMVYLQKENIIDESGMPKERFSAEFPKEGPSILRIQQVVRGDSAAYFCASSSLTPNWEAFFGQGTRLTVV.